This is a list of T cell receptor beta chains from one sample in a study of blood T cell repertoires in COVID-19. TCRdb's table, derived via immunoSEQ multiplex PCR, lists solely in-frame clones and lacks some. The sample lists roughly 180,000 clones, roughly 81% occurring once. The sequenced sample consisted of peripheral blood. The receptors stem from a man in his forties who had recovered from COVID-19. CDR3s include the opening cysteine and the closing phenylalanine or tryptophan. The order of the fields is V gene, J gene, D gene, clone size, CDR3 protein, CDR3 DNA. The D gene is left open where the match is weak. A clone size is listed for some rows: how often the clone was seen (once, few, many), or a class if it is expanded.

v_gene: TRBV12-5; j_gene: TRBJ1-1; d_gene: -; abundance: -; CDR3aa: CASGLATGPGVTEAFF; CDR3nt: TGTGCTAGTGGTTTGGCCACAGGTCCGGGTGTTACTGAAGCTTTCTTT
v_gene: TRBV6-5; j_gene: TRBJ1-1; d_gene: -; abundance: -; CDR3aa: CAVALGAEAFF; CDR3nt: TGTGCCGTTGCTCTCGGGGCTGAAGCTTTCTTT
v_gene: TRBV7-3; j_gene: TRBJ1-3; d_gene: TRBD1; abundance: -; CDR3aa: CASSPYGTGGNTIYF; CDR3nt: TGTGCCAGCAGCCCCTATGGGACAGGCGGAAACACCATATATTTT
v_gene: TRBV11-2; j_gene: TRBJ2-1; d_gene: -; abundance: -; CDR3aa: CASSSPRSWRGQFF; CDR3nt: TGTGCCAGCAGCTCCCCCCGGTCCTGGCGGGGACAGTTCTTC
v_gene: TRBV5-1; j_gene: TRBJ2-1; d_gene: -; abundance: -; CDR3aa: CASSLATGLTYNEQFF; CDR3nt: TGCGCCAGCAGCTTGGCAACAGGGCTGACCTACAATGAGCAGTTCTTC
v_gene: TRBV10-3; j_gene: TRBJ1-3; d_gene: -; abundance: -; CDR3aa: CAISGGGSGNTIYF; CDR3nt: TGTGCCATCAGTGGGGGGGGCTCTGGAAACACCATATATTTT
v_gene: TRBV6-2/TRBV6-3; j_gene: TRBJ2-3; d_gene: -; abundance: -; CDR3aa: CASSNILANTDTQYF; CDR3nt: TGTGCCAGCAGCAACATCCTAGCAAACACAGATACGCAGTATTTT
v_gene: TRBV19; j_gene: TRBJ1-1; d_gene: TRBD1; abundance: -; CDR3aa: CASRNPRTGALNTEAFF; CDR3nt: TGTGCCAGTAGAAACCCTCGGACAGGGGCCCTGAACACTGAAGCTTTCTTT
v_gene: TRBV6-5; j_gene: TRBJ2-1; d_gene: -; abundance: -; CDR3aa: CASGGLSYNEQFF; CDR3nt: TGTGCCAGCGGGGGGTTATCCTACAATGAGCAGTTCTTC
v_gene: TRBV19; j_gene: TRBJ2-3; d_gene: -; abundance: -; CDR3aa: CASSPGLLASRTDTQYF; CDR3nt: TGTGCCAGTAGCCCGGGGTTACTAGCTTCCCGCACAGATACGCAGTATTTT
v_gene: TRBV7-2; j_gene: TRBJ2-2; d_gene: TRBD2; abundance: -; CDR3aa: CATLAGRGTGELFF; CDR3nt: TGTGCCACCCTAGCGGGGCGTGGCACCGGGGAGCTGTTTTTT
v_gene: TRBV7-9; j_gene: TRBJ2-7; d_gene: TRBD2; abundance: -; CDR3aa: CASSFAGGHYEQYF; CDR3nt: TGTGCCAGCAGCTTCGCGGGAGGGCACTACGAGCAGTACTTC
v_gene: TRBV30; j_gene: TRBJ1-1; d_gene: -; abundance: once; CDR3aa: CAWSVRWEGSAFF; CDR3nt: TGTGCCTGGAGTGTACGATGGGAGGGATCAGCTTTCTTT
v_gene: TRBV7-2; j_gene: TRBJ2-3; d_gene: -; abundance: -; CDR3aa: CASSPGGLSTDTQYF; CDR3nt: TGTGCCAGCAGCCCCGGGGGGCTCAGCACAGATACGCAGTATTTT
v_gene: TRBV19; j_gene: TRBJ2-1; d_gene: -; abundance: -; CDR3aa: CASSIAGALAGAWFEQFF; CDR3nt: TGTGCCAGTAGTATAGCGGGGGCTTTGGCGGGAGCGTGGTTTGAGCAGTTCTTC
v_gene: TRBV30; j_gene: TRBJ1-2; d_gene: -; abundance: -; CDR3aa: CAWSGSEDGYTF; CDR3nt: TGTGCCTGGAGTGGGTCAGAGGATGGCTACACCTTC
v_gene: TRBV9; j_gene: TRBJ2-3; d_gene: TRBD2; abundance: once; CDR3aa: CASGRAVADTQYF; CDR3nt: TGTGCCAGCGGGAGGGCCGTAGCAGATACGCAGTATTTT
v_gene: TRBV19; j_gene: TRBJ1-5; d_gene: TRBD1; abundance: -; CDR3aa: CASSMTAGGSNQPQHF; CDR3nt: TGTGCCAGTAGTATGACGGCAGGGGGAAGCAATCAGCCCCAGCATTTT
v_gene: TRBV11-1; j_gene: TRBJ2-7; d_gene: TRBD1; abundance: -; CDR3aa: CASSLGQGVYEQYF; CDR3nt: TGTGCCAGCAGCTTAGGGCAGGGGGTCTACGAGCAGTACTTC
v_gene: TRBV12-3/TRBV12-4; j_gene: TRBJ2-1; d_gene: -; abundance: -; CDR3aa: CASSLRGHEQFF; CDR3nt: TGTGCCAGCAGTTTGCGGGGCCATGAGCAGTTCTTC
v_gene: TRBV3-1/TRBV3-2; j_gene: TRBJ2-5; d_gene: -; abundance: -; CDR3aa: CASSDRTGGTQYF; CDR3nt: TGTGCCAGCAGCGACCGGACCGGGGGGACCCAGTACTTC
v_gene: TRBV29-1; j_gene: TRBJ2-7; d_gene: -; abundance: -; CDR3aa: CSVEIPTGSSYEQYF; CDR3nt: TGCAGCGTTGAGATCCCCACAGGCAGCTCCTACGAGCAGTACTTC
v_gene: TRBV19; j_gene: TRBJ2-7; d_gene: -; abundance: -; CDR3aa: CASSSDSTYEQYF; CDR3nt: TGTGCCAGTAGTTCTGACAGTACCTACGAGCAGTACTTC
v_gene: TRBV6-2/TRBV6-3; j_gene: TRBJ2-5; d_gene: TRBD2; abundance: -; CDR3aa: CASSSAGTSGQETQYF; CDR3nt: TGTGCCAGCAGCTCAGCCGGGACTAGCGGCCAAGAGACCCAGTACTTC
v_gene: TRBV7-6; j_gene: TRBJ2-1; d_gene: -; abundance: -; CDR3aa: CASSPQGIEQFF; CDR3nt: TGTGCCAGCAGCCCCCAGGGGATTGAGCAGTTCTTC
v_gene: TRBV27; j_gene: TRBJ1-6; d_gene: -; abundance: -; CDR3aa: CASRTAGDYNSPLHF; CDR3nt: TGTGCCAGCCGGACAGCAGGGGATTATAATTCACCCCTCCACTTT
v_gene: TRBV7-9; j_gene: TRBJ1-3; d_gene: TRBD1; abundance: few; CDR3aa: CASSNRGGSSGNTIYF; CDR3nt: TGTGCCAGCAGTAACAGGGGGGGAAGCTCTGGAAACACCATATATTTT
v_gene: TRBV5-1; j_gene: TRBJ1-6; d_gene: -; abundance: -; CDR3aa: CASSLRLYNSPLHF; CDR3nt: TGCGCCAGCAGCTTGAGACTCTATAATTCACCCCTCCACTTT
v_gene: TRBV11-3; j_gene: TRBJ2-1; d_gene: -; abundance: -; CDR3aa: CASSFNSYNEQFF; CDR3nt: TGTGCCAGCAGCTTCAACTCCTACAATGAGCAGTTCTTC
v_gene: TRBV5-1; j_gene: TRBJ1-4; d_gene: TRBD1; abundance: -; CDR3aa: CASSLAVGQGKEKLFF; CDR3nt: TGCGCCAGCAGCTTGGCCGTTGGACAGGGGAAGGAAAAACTGTTTTTT
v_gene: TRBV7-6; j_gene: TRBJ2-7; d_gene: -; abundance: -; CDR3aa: CASSLQGYEQYF; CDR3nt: TGTGCCAGCAGCTTACAGGGCTACGAGCAGTACTTC
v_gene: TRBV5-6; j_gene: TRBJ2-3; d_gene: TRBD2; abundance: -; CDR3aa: CASKGLAGGVGDTQYF; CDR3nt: TGTGCCAGCAAAGGACTAGCGGGAGGTGTCGGAGATACGCAGTATTTT
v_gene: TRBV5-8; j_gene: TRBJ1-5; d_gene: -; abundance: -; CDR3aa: CASSLDSRGRNQPQHF; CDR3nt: TGTGCCAGCAGCTTGGATTCACGAGGGCGAAATCAGCCCCAGCATTTT
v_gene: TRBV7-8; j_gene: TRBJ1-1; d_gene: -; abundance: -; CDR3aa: CASSLGRGASGNTEAFF; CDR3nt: TGTGCCAGCAGCTTAGGGCGGGGGGCTTCCGGGAACACTGAAGCTTTCTTT
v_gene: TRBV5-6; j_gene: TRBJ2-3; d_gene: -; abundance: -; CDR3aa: CASSFGGGPIDTQYF; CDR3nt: TGTGCCAGCAGCTTTGGAGGGGGCCCGATAGATACGCAGTATTTT
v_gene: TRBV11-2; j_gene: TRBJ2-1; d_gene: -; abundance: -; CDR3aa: CASSPTRYEQFF; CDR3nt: TGTGCCAGCAGCCCGACTAGATATGAGCAGTTCTTC
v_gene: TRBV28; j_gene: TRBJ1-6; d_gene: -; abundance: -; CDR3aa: CASSLRSPLHF; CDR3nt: TGTGCCAGCAGTTTACGTTCACCCCTCCACTTT
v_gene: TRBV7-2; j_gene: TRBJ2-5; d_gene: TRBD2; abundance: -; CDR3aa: CASSLGLAGGRETQYF; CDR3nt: TGTGCCAGCAGCTTGGGACTAGCGGGGGGCCGAGAGACCCAGTACTTC
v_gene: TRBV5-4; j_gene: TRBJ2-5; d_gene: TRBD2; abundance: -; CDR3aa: CASSLGGGLETQYF; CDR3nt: TGTGCCAGCAGCTTGGGCGGGGGATTGGAGACCCAGTACTTC
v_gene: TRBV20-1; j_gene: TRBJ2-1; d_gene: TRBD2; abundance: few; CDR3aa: CSASRASGIGNEQFF; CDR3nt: TGCAGTGCTAGTAGGGCTAGCGGGATCGGTAATGAGCAGTTCTTC
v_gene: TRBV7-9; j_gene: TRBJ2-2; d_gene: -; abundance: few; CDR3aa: CASSLAFRTATGELFF; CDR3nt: TGTGCCAGCAGCTTAGCCTTTAGGACAGCCACCGGGGAGCTGTTTTTT
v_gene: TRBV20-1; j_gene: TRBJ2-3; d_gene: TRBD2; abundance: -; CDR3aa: CSASFPSGRPVDTQYF; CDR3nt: TGCAGTGCTAGTTTCCCTAGCGGGAGGCCGGTGGATACGCAGTATTTT
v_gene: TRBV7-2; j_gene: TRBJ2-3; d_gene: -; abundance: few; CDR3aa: CASSPLLDTQYF; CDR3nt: TGTGCCAGCAGCCCCCTCCTAGATACGCAGTATTTT
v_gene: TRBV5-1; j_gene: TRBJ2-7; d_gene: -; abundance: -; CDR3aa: CASSVGHLTLEQYF; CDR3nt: TGCGCCAGCAGCGTCGGACATCTCACCCTCGAGCAGTACTTC
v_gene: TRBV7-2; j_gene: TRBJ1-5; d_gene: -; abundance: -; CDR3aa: CASSPVGEAQHF; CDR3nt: TGTGCCAGCAGCCCCGTCGGGGAGGCCCAGCATTTT
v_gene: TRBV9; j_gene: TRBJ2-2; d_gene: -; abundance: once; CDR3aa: CASSVDTGFGELFF; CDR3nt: TGTGCCAGCAGCGTCGACACAGGGTTCGGGGAGCTGTTTTTT
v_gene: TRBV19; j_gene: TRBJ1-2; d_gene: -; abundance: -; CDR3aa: CASRAPGYGYTF; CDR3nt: TGTGCCAGTAGAGCCCCAGGGTATGGCTACACCTTC
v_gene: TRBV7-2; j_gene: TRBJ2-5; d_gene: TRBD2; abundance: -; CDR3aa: CASSPNSGSGAETQYF; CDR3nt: TGTGCCAGCAGCCCGAATAGCGGGAGCGGGGCAGAGACCCAGTACTTC
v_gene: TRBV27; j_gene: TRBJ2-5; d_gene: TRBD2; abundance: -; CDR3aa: CASSSGLGGVTQYF; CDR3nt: TGTGCCAGCAGTTCGGGACTGGGGGGGGTGACCCAGTACTTC
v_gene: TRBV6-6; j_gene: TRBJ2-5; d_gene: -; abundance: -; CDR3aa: CASSYSAGRETQYF; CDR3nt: TGTGCCAGCAGTTACTCGGCTGGGAGGGAGACCCAGTACTTC
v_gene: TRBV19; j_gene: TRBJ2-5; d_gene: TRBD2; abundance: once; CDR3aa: CASRGTSVSSETQYF; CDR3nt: TGTGCCAGTAGGGGGACTAGCGTTTCCTCTGAGACCCAGTACTTC
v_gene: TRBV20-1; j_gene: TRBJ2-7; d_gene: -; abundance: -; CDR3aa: CSARHSYEQYF; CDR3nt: TGCAGTGCTAGACACTCCTACGAGCAGTACTTC